This entry lists 22 T cell receptor beta chains sequenced from one sample in a study of blood T cell repertoires in COVID-19. Here immunoSEQ multiplex PCR was the method, and the copy in TCRdb shows in-frame clones only, minus some. The table includes just under 350,000 clones, under 95% detected once. The sequenced sample consisted of peripheral blood. The receptors here all came from a woman aged 18-29 years who had recovered from COVID-19.

The rearrangement joins TRBV18 to TRBJ2-5; TRBD1 agrees at 7 bases. The CDR3 is made up of 13 amino acids. Germline V lookup: CDR1 KGHSH, CDR2 LQKENI. Trimming removed 6 bases from V and 3 bases from J; junction bases left unmatched: 4. The CDR3 DNA follows: TGTGCCAGCTCCGGACAGGATAAAGAGACCCAGTACTTC. Protein product: CASSGQDKETQYF.

CDR3 DNA: TGTGCCAGCAGGCAGGGGGTGGGTCAGCCCCAGCATTTT. This sequence encodes CASRQGVGQPQHF. The chain couples TRBV7-6 to TRBJ1-5, with 7 bases lining up with TRBD1. V trimming: 6 bases; J trimming: 6 bases; junction bases outside the gene matches: 5. The CDR3 length is 13 residues. Per the germline V gene, CDR1 is SGHVS and CDR2 is FNYEAQ.

The V and J genes are TRBV19 and TRBJ1-2, with a tentative D call TRBD1 (6 bases). Trimming left V 4 bases short and J 5 bases short, with 26 bases between. Germline CDR1 LNHDA, CDR2 SQIVND (reference sequence). This CDR3 has 18 amino acids. DNA of the CDR3: TGTGCCAGTAGTACCCTTGCCGCGGGGGCGATTTCTCTATATGGCTACACCTTC. This translates into CASSTLAAGAISLYGYTF.

The DNA of the CDR3 is TGTGCCAGCAGCTCCATCGGACAGTCATCAAGCTCCTACAATGAGCAGTTCTTC. Translated, it gives CASSSIGQSSSSYNEQFF. This chain joins TRBV11-3 and TRBJ2-1; D is possibly TRBD1 (6 bases). The CDR3 has 18 amino acids. V was shortened by 4 bases and J by 0 bases, with 19 bases between the two germline ends. The germline V gene encodes CDR1 SGHNT and CDR2 YENEEA.

CDR3 sequence: CASRDRGGAKNIQYF. The DNA for the CDR3 is TGTGCCAGCAGGGACAGGGGTGGAGCCAAAAACATTCAGTACTTC. This chain links TRBV3-1 (or the pseudogene TRBV3-2) with TRBJ2-4, with 9 positions matching TRBD1. The CDR3 consists of 15 residues. J was trimmed by 0 bases and V by 6 bases; bases with no gene match: 3. Germline V gives CDR1 LGHDT, CDR2 YNNKEL (reference sequence).

The chain uses TRBV6-6 and TRBJ1-2, with 8 positions matching TRBD1. This CDR3 has 15 amino acids. Germline CDR1 reads MNHNY; CDR2 reads SVGAGI (reference sequence). Trimming at V came to 6 bases and at J to 8 bases, leaving 14 bases not matched to a gene. This CDR3 is CASSRIGTGGGGYTF. Here the CDR3 DNA reads TGTGCCAGCAGCCGTATTGGGACAGGAGGTGGAGGCTACACCTTC.

The V and J genes are TRBV6-5 and TRBJ2-5, with D possibly TRBD2 on 6 matching bases. Trimming left V 2 bases short and J 3 bases short, with 10 bases between. The germline gives CDR1 MNHEY, CDR2 SVGAGI. The CDR3 spans 14 residues. The CDR3 bases are TGTGCCAGCAGTTACCGACTAGGGGAAGAGACCCAGTACTTC. Protein: CASSYRLGEETQYF.

V is TRBV7-2 and J is TRBJ2-3; tentative D call: TRBD1 (5 bases). CDR3 length: 14 residues. Germline V gives CDR1 SGHTA, CDR2 FQGNSA. V was shortened by 5 bases and J by 8 bases, with 17 bases between the two germline ends. The chain's CDR3 is CASSPLQAIGTQYF. CDR3 bases: TGTGCCAGCAGCCCCTTACAGGCTATCGGTACGCAGTATTTT.

The chain is built from TRBV27 and TRBJ1-2, with TRBD1 as a possible D gene (5 bases). CDR1 is MNHEY and CDR2 is SMNVEV in the germline V gene (reference sequence). Trimming stripped 2 bases from V and 7 bases from J, with 11 bases between. The CDR3 spans 13 residues. The chain's CDR3 is CASSLEVGGGYTF. The CDR3 DNA sequence: TGTGCCAGCAGTTTAGAAGTGGGGGGTGGCTACACCTTC.

The chain has TRBV3-1 (or the pseudogene TRBV3-2) and TRBJ2-7; TRBD2 agrees at 8 bases. In germline, CDR1 is LGHDT, CDR2 YNNKEL (reference sequence). V trimming: 4 bases; J trimming: 5 bases; junction bases outside the gene matches: 13. This CDR3 has 16 amino acids. The CDR3 DNA sequence: TGTGCCAGCAGCCTCGTCGGGACTAGGGTAGTCCACGAGCAGTACGTC. Its translation: CASSLVGTRVVHEQYV.

The chain uses TRBV7-9 and TRBJ2-2; 7 positions agree with TRBD2. With V trimmed by 6 bases and J by 1 base, 8 bases remained unmatched. Germline values: CDR1 SEHNR, CDR2 FQNEAQ (reference sequence). The length of the CDR3 is 16 residues. The CDR3 DNA sequence: TGTGCCAGCAGTTCTAATCCGGGAGGGAACACCGGGGAGCTGTTTTTT. The encoded protein is CASSSNPGGNTGELFF. Using reference TRBV7-9 and TRBJ2-2 for the parts outside the CDR3, the full variable domain is DTGVSQNPRHKITKRGQNVTFRCDPISEHNRLYWYRQTLGQGPEFLTYFQNEAQLEKSRLLSDRFSAERPKGSFSTLEIQRTEQGDSAMYLCASSSNPGGNTGELFFGEGSRLTVL.

This chain connects TRBV29-1 to TRBJ2-3, with D tentatively TRBD1 (5 bases). Trimming took 1 base from V and 11 from J, leaving 13 bases between them. Germline assignment: CDR1 SQVTM and CDR2 ANQGSEA. This CDR3 is built from 12 residues. CDR3 DNA: TGCAGCGTTGAAGCCGGGTTCGACAGGCAGTATTTT. Residues: CSVEAGFDRQYF.

This clone was observed once. V gene TRBV6-2 or TRBV6-3 combines with J gene TRBJ1-1; D gene ambiguous. The CDR3 has 14 amino acids. Germline V CDR1 and CDR2: MNHEY, SVGEGT. V dropped 1 base and J dropped 4 bases, with 10 bases sitting between them. CDR3 residues: CASSYLRRVTEAFF. Here the CDR3 DNA reads TGTGCCAGCAGTTACTTGAGACGGGTCACTGAAGCTTTCTTT.

This clone has a single count. The chain is built from TRBV11-2 and TRBJ2-3; 8 positions match TRBD2. Germline loops: CDR1 SGHAT, CDR2 FQNNGV. The trim removed 5 bases at V and 0 bases at J, leaving 7 bases unmatched. This CDR3 has 16 amino acids. The CDR3 DNA follows: TGTGCCAGCAGCCCAATAGCGGGAACGAGCACAGATACGCAGTATTTT. This codes for CASSPIAGTSTDTQYF.

In nucleotides, the CDR3 is TGTGCCAGCACGGATGGGGGGAATCCCCAGCCCCAGCATTTT. This gives the protein CASTDGGNPQPQHF. The chain employs TRBV19 and TRBJ1-5; a possible D gene is TRBD1 (5 bases). The V gene lost 9 bases and the J gene lost 7 bases, with 19 bases spanning the gap. The CDR3 runs 14 residues. Germline values: CDR1 LNHDA, CDR2 SQIVND (reference sequence).

The rearrangement uses TRBV29-1 and TRBJ2-1; 13 bases are shared with TRBD2. The germline gives CDR1 SQVTM, CDR2 ANQGSEA. CDR3 size: 15 residues. Trimming took 8 bases from V and 8 from J; bases not matched to a gene: 12. The chain's CDR3 is CSSAGTSGIVDEQFF. DNA for the CDR3: TGCAGCTCGGCCGGGACTAGCGGGATTGTGGATGAGCAGTTCTTC.

CDR3 amino acids: CASSLVLTENNEQFF. The CDR3 DNA follows: TGTGCCAGCAGCTTAGTTCTGACAGAGAACAATGAGCAGTTCTTC. This chain uses TRBV7-9 with TRBJ2-1, with TRBD1 as a possible D gene (5 bases). The CDR3 runs 15 residues. Germline CDR1 reads SEHNR; CDR2 reads FQNEAQ (reference sequence). V dropped 1 base and J dropped 5 bases, with 12 bases sitting between them.

This chain joins TRBV15 and TRBJ2-7, with D perhaps matching TRBD1 (6 bases). The CDR3 has 14 residues. Germline V gene sequence: CDR1 LNHNV, CDR2 YYDKDF (reference sequence). Trimming stripped 3 bases from V and 6 bases from J, with 15 bases between. This chain's CDR3 is CATSREQGFCEQYV. The CDR3 nucleotides read TGTGCCACCAGCAGGGAACAGGGTTTCTGCGAGCAGTACGTC.

The chain joins TRBV2 to TRBJ2-7; D is perhaps TRBD1 (6 bases). The germline V gene has CDR1 SNHLY and CDR2 FYNNEI. V lost 8 bases, J lost 1 base, and 24 bases lay in between. This CDR3 has 17 residues. The CDR3 sequence is CASGGTSGDPGSYEQYV. CDR3 DNA: TGTGCCAGCGGGGGCACTTCGGGCGACCCCGGATCCTACGAGCAGTACGTC.

The chain is built from TRBV7-8 and TRBJ2-1; 9 bases line up with TRBD1. CDR3 size: 16 residues. From germline, CDR1 is SGHVS and CDR2 FQNEAQ. The V segment lost 1 base and the J segment 4 bases; nucleotides outside the gene matches: 5. The CDR3 DNA sequence: TGTGCCAGCAGCTTAGTGGGGACAGGGAAGTACAATGAGCAGTTCTTC. Amino acid sequence: CASSLVGTGKYNEQFF. Filled out from reference TRBV7-8 and TRBJ2-1, the complete variable domain reads GAGVSQSPRYKVAKRGQDVALRCDPISGHVSLFWYQQALGQGPEFLTYFQNEAQLDKSGLPSDRFFAERPEGSVSTLKIQRTQQEDSAVYLCASSLVGTGKYNEQFFGPGTRLTVL.

The chain recombines TRBV1 with TRBJ2-7; TRBD2, the D gene given by the table, was not confirmed from the DNA. TRBV1 is shown as a pseudogene. This CDR3 is built from 12 residues. The CDR3 is CTSSEREYEQYV. The CDR3 DNA reads TGCACCAGCAGCGAGCGGGAGTACGAGCAGTACGTC.

The J gene is TRBJ2-7, the V gene TRBV5-6, with TRBD1 as a possible D gene (6 bases). Germline values: CDR1 SGHDT, CDR2 YYEEEE. The CDR3 consists of 13 residues. Trimming took off 4 bases at V and 10 bases at J, with 18 bases between the two ends. The CDR3 bases are TGTGCCAGCAGCGGGGGCGGAAGAATAGGACAGTACGTC. Its translation is CASSGGGRIGQYV.